Below, 3 T cell receptor beta chains from the same sample are listed, as sequenced in a study of blood T cells in healthy people across ages. PCR was performed a second time for roughly 6 to 12 cycles using a sample-barcoded 5' primer and a J-beta primer mix. TCRdb reprocessed the 5' RACE reads with MiXCR, giving one entry per CDR3 protein. The table shows roughly 2 million distinct CDR3 sequences, with roughly 52% occurring only once. The sequenced material came from blood. These receptors all stem from a woman aged 40 to 55 in good health.

J is TRBJ2-7 and V is TRBV20-1; no definite D call. The J call may be incorrect, as the DNA end agrees better with TRBJ2-5. Germline CDR1 reads DFQATT; CDR2 reads SNEGSKA (reference sequence). This CDR3 spans 16 amino acids. The CDR3 sequence is CSATHCSAETQETQYF. DNA of the CDR3: TGCAGTGCTACTCACTGTTCGGCGGAAACACAAGAGACCCAGTACTTC.

The gene calls are TRBV5-6 and TRBJ2-4, with 14 bases identical to TRBD2. With the DNA end fitting TRBJ2-7 better, the J assignment may be wrong. Germline values: CDR1 SGHDT, CDR2 YYEEEE. This CDR3 has 17 amino acids. CDR3 sequence: CASSPGLAGASRTEQYF. The DNA of the CDR3 is TGTGCCAGCAGCCCGGGACTAGCGGGGGCGAGTCGAACCGAGCAGTACTTC.

This clonotype was observed many times. The genes are TRBV29-1 and TRBJ2-7; 10 bases are shared with TRBD1. Germline lookup yields CDR1 SQVTM and CDR2 ANQGSEA. The CDR3 is made up of 13 amino acids. The J segment lost 7 bases and the V segment lost 5 bases, leaving 8 bases of the junction unmatched. The CDR3 DNA follows: TGCAGCGTTTTAGACAGGGGGCTCGGGGAGCAGTACTTC. Its protein product is CSVLDRGLGEQYF.